One and the same sample provided the 31 T cell receptor beta chains below, sequenced in a study of CD8+ T cells in alopecia areata. Treatment meaning: oral pan-JAK inhibitor, 5-10 mg twice daily. In each case, RNA was isolated and then reverse transcribed into cDNA as the sequencing template. Assay: immunoSEQ multiplex PCR; the TCRdb copy retains only in-frame clones and omits some. The repertoire holds more than 90,000 clones, with 60% to 65% as singletons. Sequences were derived from CD8+ T cells sorted from blood, sampled at week 4, from a patient treated with tofacitinib. These receptors all stem from a human donor with alopecia areata.

CDR3 in amino acids: CASKPGMTSHNTGELFF. CDR3 nucleotides: TGTGCCAGCAAACCGGGGATGACTAGCCACAACACCGGGGAGCTGTTTTTT. The V and J genes are TRBV11-2 and TRBJ2-2; 7 bases map to TRBD2. Trimming removed 7 bases from V and 2 bases from J; junction bases left unmatched: 13. Per germline, CDR1 SGHAT and CDR2 FQNNGV. This CDR3 contains 17 residues.

The chain uses TRBV21-1 and TRBJ2-5; the D call of TRBD2 is as the table states it, not checked on the DNA. TRBV21-1 is given as a pseudogene. CDR3 size: 16 residues. The CDR3 protein is CASSKGGGPSQETQYF. In DNA form, the CDR3 reads TGTGCCAGCAGCAAAGGCGGGGGGCCCTCCCAAGAGACCCAGTACTTC.

This clone was seen just once. The chain employs TRBV6-5 and TRBJ2-1; TRBD1 aligns across 8 bases. This CDR3 is built from 13 residues. Losses at the gene ends were 8 bases for V and 6 bases for J; bases not matched to a gene: 6. Germline CDR1 is MNHEY and CDR2 is SVGAGI. The CDR3 spells CASSDRGGNEQFF. The CDR3 DNA reads TGTGCCAGCTCTGACAGGGGCGGCAATGAGCAGTTCTTC.

The V gene is TRBV27, the J gene TRBJ2-7, with unresolved D. Germline V CDR1 and CDR2: MNHEY, SMNVEV (reference sequence). The V and J ends lost 8 bases and 0 bases respectively, with 5 bases between them. The CDR3 spans 11 residues. The CDR3 spells CASANSYEQYF. The CDR3 bases are TGTGCCAGCGCTAACTCCTACGAGCAGTACTTC.

CDR3: CASSYGETQYF. CDR3 in DNA: TGTGCCAGCAGTTACGGAGAGACCCAGTACTTC. The chain employs TRBV6-6 and TRBJ2-5; D gene unclear. In germline, CDR1 is MNHNY, CDR2 SVGAGI (reference sequence). Trimming took off 2 bases at V and 4 bases at J, with 2 bases between the two ends. The CDR3 spans 11 residues.

This clone was counted a single time. This chain uses TRBV5-6 with TRBJ1-6; TRBD1 is a possible D gene (6 bases). The V gene's germline CDR1 is SGHDT and CDR2 YYEEEE. V lost 4 bases to trimming and J lost 14 bases, with 16 bases between them. The CDR3 covers 13 residues. In nucleotides, the CDR3 is TGTGCCAGCAGCACGGCGACAGGCAGGACCCTCCACTTT. Encoded protein: CASSTATGRTLHF.

This chain uses TRBV2 with TRBJ2-1, with 11 bases identical to TRBD2. J gave up 5 bases and V 6 bases, and 9 bases lay outside the gene matches. The CDR3 spans 16 residues. Germline V gives CDR1 SNHLY, CDR2 FYNNEI. CDR3 sequence (DNA): TGTGCCAGCAGCTGGCTAGCGGGGGGCCCCAACAATGAGCAGTTCTTC. Its protein is CASSWLAGGPNNEQFF. The complete variable domain, with remaining parts taken from reference TRBV2 and TRBJ2-1, reads EPEVTQTPSHQVTQMGQEVILRCVPISNHLYFYWYRQILGQKVEFLVSFYNNEISEKSEIFDDQFSVERPDGSNFTLKIRSTKLEDSAMYFCASSWLAGGPNNEQFFGPGTRLTVL.

The J gene is TRBJ2-7, the V gene TRBV20-1; maybe TRBD2 (5 bases). The V gene lost 6 bases and the J gene lost 3 bases, with 9 bases spanning the gap. The CDR3 has 11 residues. The V gene's germline CDR1 is DFQATT and CDR2 SNEGSKA (reference sequence). The CDR3, as DNA: TGCAGTGCAGGGAGCGGCTACGAGCAGTACTTC. Residues: CSAGSGYEQYF.

The rearrangement uses TRBV7-9 and TRBJ2-7, with D hard to call. The germline V gene encodes CDR1 SEHNR and CDR2 FQNEAQ (reference sequence). With 2 bases removed from V and 2 bases from J, the gap between germline ends came to 4 bases. The CDR3 totals 12 residues. CDR3 region: CASSLMTYEQYF. The CDR3 coding sequence is TGTGCCAGCAGCTTAATGACCTACGAGCAGTACTTC.

The genes are TRBV4-3 and TRBJ2-5; D call uncertain. CDR1 LGHNA and CDR2 YSLEER come from the germline V gene. The V and J ends lost 0 bases and 5 bases respectively, with 10 bases between them. The CDR3 is 14 residues long. For the CDR3, the DNA is TGCGCCAGCAGCCAAGATATCGGTTTGGAGACCCAGTACTTC. Protein sequence: CASSQDIGLETQYF.

J is TRBJ1-1 and V is TRBV5-1, with a weak D call TRBD1 (6 bases). V was pared by 2 bases and J by 4 bases, with 15 bases between. The CDR3 has 15 amino acids. Germline CDR1 is SGHRS and CDR2 is YFSETQ. CDR3 in DNA: TGCGCCAGCAGCTTTGCGACAGGTGGTGGCACTGAAGCTTTCTTT. Translated, it gives CASSFATGGGTEAFF.

This clone was counted only a few times. The chain recombines TRBV4-3 with TRBJ2-7, with TRBD1 identical over 11 bases. Per germline, CDR1 LGHNA and CDR2 YSLEER. Unmatched junction bases numbered 1, after V lost 4 bases and J lost 5 bases. The CDR3 spans 13 residues. The CDR3 loop is CASSLDRGHEQYF. CDR3 coding DNA: TGCGCCAGCAGCCTGGACAGGGGGCACGAGCAGTACTTC.

In this sample, this clone turned up a few times. The rearrangement links TRBV7-8 to TRBJ2-4; weak D call: TRBD2 (6 bases). Germline V lookup: CDR1 SGHVS, CDR2 FQNEAQ. V lost 2 bases and J lost 8, with 22 bases in between. The CDR3 runs 17 residues. The CDR3 spells CASSLSLAFGPGDIQYF. The CDR3 DNA reads as TGTGCCAGCAGCTTATCGCTAGCGTTTGGGCCGGGCGACATTCAGTACTTC.

The chain uses TRBV30 and TRBJ1-4; D is uncertain. The CDR3 has 12 amino acids. Germline assignment: CDR1 GTSNPN and CDR2 SVGIG (reference sequence). V lost 5 bases and J lost 8, with 12 bases in between. CDR3 loop: CAWSESGEKLFF. CDR3 nucleotides: TGTGCCTGGTCTGAAAGTGGGGAAAAACTGTTTTTT.

DNA for the CDR3: TGCAGCGTTTCCTCACTAGCGGGAGTGTTCGAGCAGTACTTC. Its protein product is CSVSSLAGVFEQYF. The chain links TRBV29-1 to TRBJ2-7; TRBD2 agrees at 11 bases. V lost 5 bases, J lost 6 bases, and 9 bases stayed unmatched. The CDR3 extends over 14 amino acids. The germline V gene has CDR1 SQVTM and CDR2 ANQGSEA.

The chain carries TRBV27 and TRBJ1-4, with 8 bases lining up with TRBD1. The germline gives CDR1 MNHEY, CDR2 SMNVEV (reference sequence). The CDR3 extends over 19 amino acids. V dropped 6 bases and J dropped 0; count of bases not matched to a gene: 15. The chain's CDR3 is CASSPRTRDRHATNEKLFF. The CDR3 DNA is TGTGCCAGCAGCCCCCGAACCAGGGACAGGCATGCAACTAATGAAAAACTGTTTTTT.

V gene TRBV10-3 combines with J gene TRBJ1-5; D gene uncertain. There are 14 residues in the CDR3. V dropped 10 bases and J dropped 3 bases, with 16 bases sitting between them. CDR1 ENHRY and CDR2 SYGVKD come from the germline V gene. CDR3: CATGPGENNQPQHF. The CDR3 coding sequence is TGTGCCACCGGGCCCGGCGAAAACAATCAGCCCCAGCATTTT.

In regard to this clone: The sample has other DNA sequences that encode this CDR3 too. The chain couples TRBV7-2 to TRBJ2-7; D gene ambiguous. Trimming shortened V by 5 bases and J by 4 bases, and 6 bases separated the two germline ends. CDR3 length: 11 residues. CDR1 SGHTA and CDR2 FQGNSA come from the germline V gene. The CDR3: CASSPNYEQYF. CDR3 DNA sequence: TGTGCCAGCAGCCCGAATTACGAGCAGTACTTC.

This chain connects TRBV5-1 to TRBJ2-1; D ambiguous. The CDR3 loop spans 15 amino acids. Trimming removed 4 bases from V and 3 bases from J, with 14 bases in between. Germline lookup yields CDR1 SGHRS and CDR2 YFSETQ. The CDR3 loop reads CASSPTVGDYNEQFF. In DNA, the CDR3 is TGCGCCAGCAGCCCCACGGTTGGAGACTACAATGAGCAGTTCTTC.

A few counts support this clone. The chain links TRBV10-3 to TRBJ2-1; D remains ambiguous. Trimming cost V 2 bases and J 9 bases, with 8 bases left between them. CDR3 length equals 12 residues. Germline CDR1 is ENHRY and CDR2 is SYGVKD. The CDR3 DNA reads as TGTGCCATCAGTGAGGAGCTACTTGAGCAGTTCTTC. Translated, it gives CAISEELLEQFF.

The chain links TRBV30 to TRBJ2-1; 7 nucleotides match TRBD2. Germline V CDR1 and CDR2: GTSNPN, SVGIG (reference sequence). The CDR3 is 14 residues long. J lost 6 bases, V lost 4 bases, and 9 bases had no gene match. CDR3 sequence: CAWTTGVAGNEQFF. The DNA for the CDR3 is TGTGCCTGGACTACGGGAGTAGCGGGCAATGAGCAGTTCTTC.

This clone is a singleton in its sample. The same CDR3 is also encoded by other DNA sequences in this sample. The chain couples TRBV4-1 to TRBJ2-7, with TRBD1 matching over 7 bases. V gave up 1 base and J gave up 0 bases; unmatched junction bases: 3. The germline CDR1 and CDR2 sequences are MGHRA and YSYEKL. The CDR3 totals 15 residues. CDR3 sequence reads: CASSQGQGSSYEQYF. The CDR3 region has the DNA TGCGCCAGCAGCCAAGGACAGGGAAGCTCCTACGAGCAGTACTTC.

This clone has only a few counts. This chain uses TRBV10-3 with TRBJ2-4; D is undetermined. The CDR3 loop spans 16 amino acids. The V and J ends lost 0 bases and 1 base respectively, with 10 bases between them. CDR1 and CDR2 (germline): ENHRY, SYGVKD. Here the CDR3 reads CAISESEVLAKNIQYF. The CDR3 region has the DNA TGTGCCATCAGTGAGTCAGAAGTTCTCGCCAAAAACATTCAGTACTTC.

This clone has ten or more counts. The J gene is TRBJ2-7, the V gene TRBV29-1; 11 bases match TRBD2. The length of the CDR3 is 14 residues. Germline V gene sequence: CDR1 SQVTM, CDR2 ANQGSEA. The trim removed 7 bases at V and 4 bases at J, leaving 9 bases unmatched. This CDR3 is CSATTSGSGYEQYF. The DNA of the CDR3 is TGCAGCGCCACTACTAGCGGGAGTGGTTACGAGCAGTACTTC.

This clone was found a few times. The genes are TRBV27 and TRBJ2-1; D is unclear. The V end lost 8 bases, the J end lost 3 bases, and 2 bases lay between the germline ends. Germline V lookup: CDR1 MNHEY, CDR2 SMNVEV (reference sequence). The length of the CDR3 is 10 residues. The CDR3 DNA is TGTGCCAGCGGCTACAATGAGCAGTTCTTC. Translation: CASGYNEQFF.

The J gene is TRBJ2-1, the V gene TRBV5-1; TRBD1 matches at 11 bases. CDR1 is SGHRS and CDR2 is YFSETQ in the germline V gene. The trim removed 4 bases at V and 4 bases at J, leaving 4 bases unmatched. This CDR3 region has 15 residues. CDR3 coding DNA: TGCGCCAGCAGCCCCGGGACAGGGGGTTACAATGAGCAGTTCTTC. Its protein product is CASSPGTGGYNEQFF.

Worth noting for this clone: Other DNA sequences of this sample code for an identical CDR3. V is TRBV7-9 and J is TRBJ2-3, with unresolved D. Germline values: CDR1 SEHNR, CDR2 FQNEAQ (reference sequence). The CDR3 has 14 residues. V shed 1 base and J shed 2 bases, with 7 bases lying between them. DNA for the CDR3: TGTGCCAGCAGCTTAGTCTCGTCCACAGATACGCAGTATTTT. This gives the protein CASSLVSSTDTQYF.

V is TRBV6-5 and J is TRBJ2-3, with D unclear. The CDR3 extends over 14 amino acids. The germline CDR1 and CDR2 sequences are MNHEY and SVGAGI. The V gene lost 0 bases and the J gene lost 6 bases, with 10 bases spanning the gap. The CDR3 DNA sequence: TGTGCCAGCAGTTACTCAACCCGACGCGATACGCAGTATTTT. Its protein is CASSYSTRRDTQYF.

The chain has TRBV7-6 and TRBJ2-1, with unresolved D. The V end lost 0 bases, the J end lost 4 bases, and 4 bases lay between the germline ends. The CDR3 has 13 residues. CDR1 is SGHVS, CDR2 FNYEAQ, per germline. Here the CDR3 reads CASSLAAYNEQFF. CDR3 in DNA: TGTGCCAGCAGCTTAGCCGCATACAATGAGCAGTTCTTC.

The V gene is TRBV15, the J gene TRBJ2-2; 8 bases fit TRBD2. The V and J ends lost 5 bases and 1 base, in that order; junction bases with no gene match: 3. The V gene's germline CDR1 is LNHNV and CDR2 YYDKDF (reference sequence). The CDR3 covers 15 residues. Here the CDR3 reads CATSGSGGNTGELFF. CDR3 DNA sequence: TGTGCCACCAGCGGAAGCGGGGGGAACACCGGGGAGCTGTTTTTT.

This clone was detected only a few times. The CDR3 nucleotides read TGTGCCAGCAGGGACACCGACAGGGGGGAGCTGTTTTTT. It translates to CASRDTDRGELFF. The rearrangement joins TRBV11-2 to TRBJ2-2; possible D gene TRBD1, 6 bases. Germline assignment: CDR1 SGHAT and CDR2 FQNNGV. The CDR3 is 13 amino acids. V lost 6 bases and J lost 8, with 13 bases in between. Filled out from reference TRBV11-2 and TRBJ2-2, the complete variable domain reads EAGVAQSPRYKIIEKRQSVAFWCNPISGHATLYWYQQILGQGPKLLIQFQNNGVVDDSQLPKDRFSAERLKGVDSTLKIQPAKLEDSAVYLCASRDTDRGELFFGEGSRLTVL.